This paragraph reports one T cell receptor beta chain. Antigen: not known. PCR amplification relied on 60 Vbeta primers (plus 13 Jbeta primers). Per the authors' pipeline: Later, an analysis found about 77 million unique TCR beta chains, and approximately 10 million of these were shared. Sequenced by immunoSEQ multiplex PCR; TCRdb stores in-frame clones only, minus some. D and trimming come from the DNA, and the V and J calls and clone size come from that table. The data hold about 170,000 clones, with 85% observed a single time. CDR1 is MNHEY and CDR2 is SVGAGI in the germline V gene. The ends lost 0 bases at V and 5 bases at J; junction bases unmatched: 6. This CDR3 contains 16 residues. These data are taken from a study of cytomegalovirus exposure and HLA in healthy donors. Points from the study as a whole: At a 0.05 false discovery rate, a later analysis found about 17,000 TCR beta sequences to be associated with HLA alleles. The number of N-insertions in an Asian-associated ancestry cluster was reportedly below the roughly 620-donor mean in a later analysis. As was reported, the HLA-A and HLA-B alleles of most subjects were accurately predicted from TCR beta sequences.

The receptor's source is a boy younger than 10 in good health and CMV-seronegative. This chain links TRBV6-5 with TRBJ2-7; 11 bases line up with TRBD1. Sequenced: PBMCs. CDR3: CASSYSRDRGFDEQYV. The DNA for the CDR3 is TGTGCCAGCAGTTACTCCCGGGACAGGGGGTTTGACGAGCAGTACGTC.